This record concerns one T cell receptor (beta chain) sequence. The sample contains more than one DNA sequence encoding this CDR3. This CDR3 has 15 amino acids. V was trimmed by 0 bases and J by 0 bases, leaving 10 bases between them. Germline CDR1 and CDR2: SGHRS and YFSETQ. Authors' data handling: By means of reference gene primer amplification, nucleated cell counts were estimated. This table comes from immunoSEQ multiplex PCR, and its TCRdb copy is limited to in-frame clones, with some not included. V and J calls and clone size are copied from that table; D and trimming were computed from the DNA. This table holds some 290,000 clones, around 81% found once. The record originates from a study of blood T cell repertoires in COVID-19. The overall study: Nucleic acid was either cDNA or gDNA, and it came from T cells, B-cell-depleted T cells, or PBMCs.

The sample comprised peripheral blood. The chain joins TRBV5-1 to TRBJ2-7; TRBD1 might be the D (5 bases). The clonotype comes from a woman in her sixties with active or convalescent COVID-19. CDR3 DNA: TGCGCCAGCAGCTTGGGACAGACGAGCTCCTACGAGCAGTACTTC. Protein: CASSLGQTSSYEQYF.